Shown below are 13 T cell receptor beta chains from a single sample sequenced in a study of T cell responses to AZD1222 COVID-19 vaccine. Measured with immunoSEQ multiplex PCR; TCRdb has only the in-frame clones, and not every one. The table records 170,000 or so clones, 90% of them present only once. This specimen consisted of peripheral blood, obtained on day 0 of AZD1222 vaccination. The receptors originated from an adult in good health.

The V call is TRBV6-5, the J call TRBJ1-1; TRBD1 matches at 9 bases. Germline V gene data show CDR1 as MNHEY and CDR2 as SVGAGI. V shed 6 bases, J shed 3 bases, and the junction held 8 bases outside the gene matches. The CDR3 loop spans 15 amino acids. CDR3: CASRSRQGVYTEAFF. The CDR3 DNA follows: TGTGCCAGCAGGTCTCGACAGGGGGTTTACACTGAAGCTTTCTTT.

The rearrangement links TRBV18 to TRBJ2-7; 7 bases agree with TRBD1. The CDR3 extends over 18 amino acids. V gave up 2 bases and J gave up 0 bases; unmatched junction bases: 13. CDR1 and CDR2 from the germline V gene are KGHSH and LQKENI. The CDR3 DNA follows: TGTGCCAGCTCACCAGGGGCTGCTTTGACAGGGACCTCCTACGAGCAGTACTTC. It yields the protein CASSPGAALTGTSYEQYF.

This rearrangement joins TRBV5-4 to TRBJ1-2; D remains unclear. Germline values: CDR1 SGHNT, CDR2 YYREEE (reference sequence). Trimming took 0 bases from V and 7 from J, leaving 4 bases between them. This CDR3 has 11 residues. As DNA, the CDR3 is TGTGCCAGCAGCTTGGGGGGTGGCTACACCTTC. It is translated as CASSLGGGYTF.

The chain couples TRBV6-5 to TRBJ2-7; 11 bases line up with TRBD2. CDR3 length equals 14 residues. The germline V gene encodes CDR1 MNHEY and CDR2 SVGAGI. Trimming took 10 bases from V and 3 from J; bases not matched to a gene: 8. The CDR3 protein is CATRIAGGIYEQYF. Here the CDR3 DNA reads TGTGCCACCCGGATAGCGGGGGGGATCTACGAGCAGTACTTC.

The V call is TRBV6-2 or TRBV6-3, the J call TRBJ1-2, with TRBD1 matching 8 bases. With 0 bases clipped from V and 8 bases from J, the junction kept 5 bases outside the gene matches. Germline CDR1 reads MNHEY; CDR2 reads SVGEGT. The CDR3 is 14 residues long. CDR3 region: CASSYSGTGWGYTF. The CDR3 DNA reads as TGTGCCAGCAGTTACTCCGGGACAGGCTGGGGCTACACCTTC.

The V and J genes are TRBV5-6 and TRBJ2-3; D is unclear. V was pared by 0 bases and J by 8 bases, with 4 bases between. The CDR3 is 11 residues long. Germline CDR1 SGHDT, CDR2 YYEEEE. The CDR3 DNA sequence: TGTGCCAGCAGCTTGGGACTTACGCAGTATTTT. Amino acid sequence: CASSLGLTQYF.

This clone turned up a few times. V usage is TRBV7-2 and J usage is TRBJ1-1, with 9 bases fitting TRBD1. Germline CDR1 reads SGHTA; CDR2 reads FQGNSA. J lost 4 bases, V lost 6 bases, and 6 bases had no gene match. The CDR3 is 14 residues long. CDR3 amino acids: CASRYRGPVTEAFF. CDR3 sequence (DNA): TGTGCCAGCAGATACAGGGGGCCAGTCACTGAAGCTTTCTTT.

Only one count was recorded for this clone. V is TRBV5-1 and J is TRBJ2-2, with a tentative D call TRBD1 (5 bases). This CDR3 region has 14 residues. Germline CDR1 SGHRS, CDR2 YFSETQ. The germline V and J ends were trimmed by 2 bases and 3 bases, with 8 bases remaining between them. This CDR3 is CASSLQTDTGELFF. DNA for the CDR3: TGCGCCAGCAGCTTACAGACAGACACCGGGGAGCTGTTTTTT.

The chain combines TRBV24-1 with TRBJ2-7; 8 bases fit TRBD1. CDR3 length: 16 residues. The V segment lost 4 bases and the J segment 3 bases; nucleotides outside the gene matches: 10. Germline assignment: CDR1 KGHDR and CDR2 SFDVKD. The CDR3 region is CATSDLLAGGDYEQYF. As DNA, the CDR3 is TGTGCCACCAGTGACCTACTGGCAGGGGGCGACTACGAGCAGTACTTC.

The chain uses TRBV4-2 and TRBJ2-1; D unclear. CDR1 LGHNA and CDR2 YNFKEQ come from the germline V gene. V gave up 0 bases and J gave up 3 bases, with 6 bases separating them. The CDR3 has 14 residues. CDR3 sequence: CASSQETVYNEQFF. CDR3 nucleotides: TGTGCCAGCAGCCAAGAAACGGTCTACAATGAGCAGTTCTTC.

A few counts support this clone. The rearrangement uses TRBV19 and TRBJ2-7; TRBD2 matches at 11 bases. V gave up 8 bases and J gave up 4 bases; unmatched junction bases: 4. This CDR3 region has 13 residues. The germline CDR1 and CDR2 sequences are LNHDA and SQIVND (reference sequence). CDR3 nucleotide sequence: TGTGCCAGTGGGGGACTAGCGGTTTACGAGCAGTACTTC. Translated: CASGGLAVYEQYF.

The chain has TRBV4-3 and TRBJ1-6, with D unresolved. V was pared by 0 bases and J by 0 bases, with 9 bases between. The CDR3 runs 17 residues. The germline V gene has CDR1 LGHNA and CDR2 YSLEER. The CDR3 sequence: CASSQDHLSSYNSPLHF. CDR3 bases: TGCGCCAGCAGCCAAGACCACCTGAGCTCCTATAATTCACCCCTCCACTTT.

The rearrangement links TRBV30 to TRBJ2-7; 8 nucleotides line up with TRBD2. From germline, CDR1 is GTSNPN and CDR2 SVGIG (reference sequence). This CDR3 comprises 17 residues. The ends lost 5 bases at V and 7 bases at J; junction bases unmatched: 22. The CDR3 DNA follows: TGTGCCTGGGGACAGTATGTGACTAGCGCCCACCTAAAGGAGCAGTACTTC. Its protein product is CAWGQYVTSAHLKEQYF.